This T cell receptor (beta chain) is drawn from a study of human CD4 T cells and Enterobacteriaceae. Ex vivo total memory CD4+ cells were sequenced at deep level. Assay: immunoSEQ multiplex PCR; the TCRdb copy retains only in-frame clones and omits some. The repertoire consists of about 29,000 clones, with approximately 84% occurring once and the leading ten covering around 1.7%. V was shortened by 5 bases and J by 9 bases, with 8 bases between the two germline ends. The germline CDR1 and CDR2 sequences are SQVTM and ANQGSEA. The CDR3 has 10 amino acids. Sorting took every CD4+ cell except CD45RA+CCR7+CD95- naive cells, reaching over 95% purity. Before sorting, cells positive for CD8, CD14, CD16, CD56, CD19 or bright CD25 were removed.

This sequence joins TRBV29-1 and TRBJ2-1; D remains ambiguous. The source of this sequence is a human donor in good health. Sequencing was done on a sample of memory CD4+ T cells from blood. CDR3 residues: CSVLYTEQFF. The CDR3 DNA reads TGCAGCGTTTTATATACTGAGCAGTTCTTC.